This T cell receptor (beta chain) is from a study of spatial heterogeneity in lung cancer. Study details: Matched bulk RNA-seq provided a T cell module score, and TCR transcript counts in tumor regions correlated strongly with it. For the average unique TCR and UMI combination, more than eight occurrences appeared in raw reads. Findings and caveats of the study: How many expanded intratumoral alpha and beta TCRs were present tracked the tumor mutation count, which was a count of nonsynonymous mutations.

V shed 7 bases and J 0 bases; nucleotides not matched to a gene: 13. The CDR3 has 17 amino acids. Germline V gene lookup returns CDR1 SNHLY and CDR2 FYNNEI. Judged by abundance, this clonotype is medium-sized. The antigen is not known. Within a library made for alpha chains, this beta chain is off target, and its count is uninformative. As for time point: sample taken at primary tumor resection. Whole RNA, which was extracted from tumor, nontumor lung tissue or frozen PBMC, was sequenced without any cell sorting. TCRdb re-derived calls from the 5' RACE reads in MiXCR, one entry per CDR3 protein. Counted here are approximately 5,500 distinct CDR3 sequences, roughly 15% occurring once; the ten biggest clones make up more than 9%.

The receptor comes from a male donor with early-stage non-small cell lung cancer. This chain connects TRBV2 to TRBJ2-5; 8 bases align to TRBD2. Sequencing was performed on lung tumor tissue, taken at surgery. CDR3 sequence (DNA): TGTGCCAGCACCCCAGGGTTCAGCGGGGGAAACCAAGAGACCCAGTACTTC. Translated: CASTPGFSGGNQETQYF.